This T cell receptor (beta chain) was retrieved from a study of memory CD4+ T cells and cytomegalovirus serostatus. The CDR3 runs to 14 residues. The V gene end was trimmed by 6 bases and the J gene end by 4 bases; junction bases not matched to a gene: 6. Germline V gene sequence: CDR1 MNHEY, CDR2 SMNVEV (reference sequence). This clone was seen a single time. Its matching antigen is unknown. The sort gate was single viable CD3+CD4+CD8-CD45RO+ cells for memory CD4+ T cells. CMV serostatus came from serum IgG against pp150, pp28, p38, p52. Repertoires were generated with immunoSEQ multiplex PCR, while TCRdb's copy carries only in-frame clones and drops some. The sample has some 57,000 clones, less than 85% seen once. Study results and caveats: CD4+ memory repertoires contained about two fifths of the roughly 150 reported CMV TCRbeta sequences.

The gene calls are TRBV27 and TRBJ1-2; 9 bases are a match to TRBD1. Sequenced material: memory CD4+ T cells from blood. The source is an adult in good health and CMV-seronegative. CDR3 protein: CASRAGQGIYGYTF. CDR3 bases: TGTGCCAGCAGGGCGGGACAGGGAATCTATGGCTACACCTTC.